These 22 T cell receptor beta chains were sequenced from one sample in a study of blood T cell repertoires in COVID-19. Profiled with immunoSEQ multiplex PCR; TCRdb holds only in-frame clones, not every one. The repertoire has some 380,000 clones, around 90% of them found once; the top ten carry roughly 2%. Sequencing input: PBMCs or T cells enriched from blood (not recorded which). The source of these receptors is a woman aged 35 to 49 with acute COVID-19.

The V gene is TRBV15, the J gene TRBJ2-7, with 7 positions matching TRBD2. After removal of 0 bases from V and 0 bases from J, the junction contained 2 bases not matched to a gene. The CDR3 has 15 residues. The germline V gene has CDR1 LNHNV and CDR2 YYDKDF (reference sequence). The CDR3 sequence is CATSRDRGSSYEQYF. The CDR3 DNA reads TGTGCCACCAGCAGAGATCGCGGGAGCTCCTACGAGCAGTACTTC.

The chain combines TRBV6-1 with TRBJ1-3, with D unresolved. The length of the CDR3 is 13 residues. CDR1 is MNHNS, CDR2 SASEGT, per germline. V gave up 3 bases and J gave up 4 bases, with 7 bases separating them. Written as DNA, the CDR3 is TGTGCCAGCAGTGAGGCCGAAGGAAACACCATATATTTT. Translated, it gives CASSEAEGNTIYF.

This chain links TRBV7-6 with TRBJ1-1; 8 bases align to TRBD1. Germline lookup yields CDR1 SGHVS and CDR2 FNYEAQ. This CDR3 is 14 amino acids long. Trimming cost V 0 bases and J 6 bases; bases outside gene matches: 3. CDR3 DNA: TGTGCCAGCAGCTTAGCGTTCAGGGGGCCTGAAGCTTTCTTT. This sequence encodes CASSLAFRGPEAFF.

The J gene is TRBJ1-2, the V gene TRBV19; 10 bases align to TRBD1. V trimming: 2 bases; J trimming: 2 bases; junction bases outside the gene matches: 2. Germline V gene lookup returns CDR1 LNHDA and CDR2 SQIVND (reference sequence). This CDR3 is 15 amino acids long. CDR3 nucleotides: TGTGCCAGTAGTATATCGGGACAGGGGAACTATGGCTACACCTTC. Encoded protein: CASSISGQGNYGYTF.

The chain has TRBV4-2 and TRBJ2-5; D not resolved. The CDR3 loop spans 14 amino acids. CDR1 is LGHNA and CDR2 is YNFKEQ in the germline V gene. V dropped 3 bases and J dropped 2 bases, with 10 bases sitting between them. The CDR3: CASSQTSVQETQYF. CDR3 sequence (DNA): TGTGCCAGCAGCCAGACGAGCGTACAAGAGACCCAGTACTTC.

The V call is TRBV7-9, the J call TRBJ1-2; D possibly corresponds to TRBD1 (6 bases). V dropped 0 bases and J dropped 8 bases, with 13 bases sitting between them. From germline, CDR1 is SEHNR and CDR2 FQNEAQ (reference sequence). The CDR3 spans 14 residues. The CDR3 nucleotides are TGTGCCAGCAGCTTAGCATTCGTGGGGACAGGCTACACCTTC. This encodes CASSLAFVGTGYTF.

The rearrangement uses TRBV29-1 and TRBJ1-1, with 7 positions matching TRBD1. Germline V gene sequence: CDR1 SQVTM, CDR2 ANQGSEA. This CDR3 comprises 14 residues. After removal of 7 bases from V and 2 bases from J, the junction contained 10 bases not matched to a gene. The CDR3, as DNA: TGCAGCGGGGGACCGGGACAGAAAAACACTGAAGCTTTCTTT. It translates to CSGGPGQKNTEAFF.

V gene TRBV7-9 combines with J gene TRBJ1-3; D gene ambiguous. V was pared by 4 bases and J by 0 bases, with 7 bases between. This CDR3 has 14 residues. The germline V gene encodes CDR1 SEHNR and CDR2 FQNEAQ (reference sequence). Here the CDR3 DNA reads TGTGCCAGCAGCTGGCTGCACTCTGGAAACACCATATATTTT. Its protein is CASSWLHSGNTIYF.

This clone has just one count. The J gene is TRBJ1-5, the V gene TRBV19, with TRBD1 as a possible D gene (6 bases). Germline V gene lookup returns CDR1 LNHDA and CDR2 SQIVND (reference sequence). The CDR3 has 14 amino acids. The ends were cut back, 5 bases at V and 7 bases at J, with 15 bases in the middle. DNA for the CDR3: TGTGCCAGTAGTTTGGGGGGGCCGGGGCAGCCCCAGCATTTT. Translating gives CASSLGGPGQPQHF.

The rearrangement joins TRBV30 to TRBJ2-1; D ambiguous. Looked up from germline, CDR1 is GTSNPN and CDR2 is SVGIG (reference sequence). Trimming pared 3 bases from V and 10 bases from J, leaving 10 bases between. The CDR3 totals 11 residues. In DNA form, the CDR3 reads TGTGCCTGGAGCTATGTGAGGGAGCAGTTCTTC. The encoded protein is CAWSYVREQFF.

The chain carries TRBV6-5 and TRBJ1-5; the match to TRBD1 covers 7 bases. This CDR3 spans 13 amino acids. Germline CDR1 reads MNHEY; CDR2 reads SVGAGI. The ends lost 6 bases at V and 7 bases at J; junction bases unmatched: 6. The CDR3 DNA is TGTGCCAGCAGGATCTCAGGGGGGCAGCCCCAGCATTTT. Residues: CASRISGGQPQHF.

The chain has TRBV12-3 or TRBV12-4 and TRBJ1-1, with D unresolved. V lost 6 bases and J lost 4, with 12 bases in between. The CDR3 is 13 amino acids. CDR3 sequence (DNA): TGTGCCAGCAGGATATTGAGTAGCACTGAAGCTTTCTTT. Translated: CASRILSSTEAFF.

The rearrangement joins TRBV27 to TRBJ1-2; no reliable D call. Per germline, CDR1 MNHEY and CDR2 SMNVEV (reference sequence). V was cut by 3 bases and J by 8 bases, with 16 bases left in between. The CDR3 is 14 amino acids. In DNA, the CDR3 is TGTGCCAGCAGTTTCACCCCGGTCTCGTCGGGCTACACCTTC. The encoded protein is CASSFTPVSSGYTF.

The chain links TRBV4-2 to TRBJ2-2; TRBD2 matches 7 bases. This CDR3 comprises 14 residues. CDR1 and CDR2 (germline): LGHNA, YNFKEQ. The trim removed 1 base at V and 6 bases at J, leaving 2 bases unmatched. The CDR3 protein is CASSQVRGAGELFF. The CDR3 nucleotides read TGTGCCAGCAGCCAAGTTCGGGGGGCCGGGGAGCTGTTTTTT.

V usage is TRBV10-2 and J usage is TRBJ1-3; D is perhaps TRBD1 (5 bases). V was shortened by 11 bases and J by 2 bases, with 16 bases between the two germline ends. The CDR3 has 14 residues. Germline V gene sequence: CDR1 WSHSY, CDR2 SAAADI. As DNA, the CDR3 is TGCGCCGCATCTGACTGGGGGGCTGGAAACACCATATATTTT. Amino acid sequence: CAASDWGAGNTIYF.

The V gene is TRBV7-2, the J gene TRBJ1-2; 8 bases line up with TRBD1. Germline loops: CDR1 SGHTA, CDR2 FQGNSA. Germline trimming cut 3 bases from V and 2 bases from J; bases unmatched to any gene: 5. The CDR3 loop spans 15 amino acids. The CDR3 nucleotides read TGTGCCAGCAGCTTCACAGGGGGTCGAAACTATGGCTACACCTTC. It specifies CASSFTGGRNYGYTF.

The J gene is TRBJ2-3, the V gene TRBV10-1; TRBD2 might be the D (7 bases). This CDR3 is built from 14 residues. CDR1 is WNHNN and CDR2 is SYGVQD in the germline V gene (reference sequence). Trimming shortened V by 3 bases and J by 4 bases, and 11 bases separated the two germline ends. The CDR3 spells CASSDRGASDTQYF. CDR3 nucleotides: TGCGCCAGCAGTGACCGGGGGGCGTCAGATACGCAGTATTTT.

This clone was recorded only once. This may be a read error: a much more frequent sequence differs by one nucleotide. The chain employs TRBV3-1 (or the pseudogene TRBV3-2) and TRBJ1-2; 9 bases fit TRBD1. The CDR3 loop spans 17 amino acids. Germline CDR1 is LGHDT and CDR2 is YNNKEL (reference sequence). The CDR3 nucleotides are TGTGCCAACAGCCAAGATCTCACAGGGGGCGCGGACTATGGCTACACCTTC. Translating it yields CANSQDLTGGADYGYTF.

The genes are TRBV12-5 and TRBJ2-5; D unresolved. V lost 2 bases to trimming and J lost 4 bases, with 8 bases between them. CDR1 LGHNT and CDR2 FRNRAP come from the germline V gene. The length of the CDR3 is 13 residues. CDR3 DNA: TGTGCTAGTGGTTTGACCAGGTTAGAGACCCAGTACTTC. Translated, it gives CASGLTRLETQYF.

In DNA, the CDR3 is TGTGCCAGCAGCCCTAGAGCCCCCCATGAAAAACTGTTTTTT. Encoded protein: CASSPRAPHEKLFF. The rearrangement links TRBV3-1 (or the pseudogene TRBV3-2) to TRBJ1-4; D unresolved. Trimming took 4 bases from V and 6 from J, leaving 12 bases between them. The CDR3 length is 14 residues. Germline V CDR1 and CDR2: LGHDT, YNNKEL (reference sequence).

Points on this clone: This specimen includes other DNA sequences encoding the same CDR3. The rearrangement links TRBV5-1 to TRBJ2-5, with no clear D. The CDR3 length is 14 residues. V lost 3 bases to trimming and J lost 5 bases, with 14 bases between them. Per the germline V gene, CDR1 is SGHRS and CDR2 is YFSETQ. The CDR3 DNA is TGCGCCAGCAGCTCTGGTGGAGCCGGGGAGACCCAGTACTTC. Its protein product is CASSSGGAGETQYF.

CDR3 sequence (DNA): TGTGCCAGCCGGGATATTACTACGGGGTATAACTATGGCTACACCTTC. Its protein is CASRDITTGYNYGYTF. The chain recombines TRBV11-2 with TRBJ1-2; unclear D gene. Germline CDR1 reads SGHAT; CDR2 reads FQNNGV. V lost 8 bases and J lost 1, with 20 bases in between. CDR3 length equals 16 residues.